The 30 T cell receptor beta chains below all came from one sample that was sequenced in a study of cytotoxic CD8 clonotypes in ibrutinib-treated CLL. Measured with immunoSEQ multiplex PCR; TCRdb has only the in-frame clones, and not every one. Of more than 110,000 clones detected, approximately 80% appear once; the ten largest clones hold roughly 7.2%. The sample was PBMCs, taken after 36 months of ibrutinib treatment. Every receptor here comes from a human donor with chronic lymphocytic leukemia.

The rearrangement uses TRBV30 and TRBJ2-1; maybe TRBD2 (7 bases). This CDR3 region has 12 residues. Trimming took off 8 bases at V and 8 bases at J, with 16 bases between the two ends. CDR1 GTSNPN and CDR2 SVGIG come from the germline V gene (reference sequence). The CDR3 reads CAQSRGADEQFF. For the CDR3, the DNA is TGTGCCCAAAGCCGGGGGGCCGATGAGCAGTTCTTC.

J is TRBJ2-7 and V is TRBV15; D uncertain. V was trimmed by 0 bases and J by 6 bases, leaving 6 bases between them. This CDR3 contains 12 residues. Per germline, CDR1 LNHNV and CDR2 YYDKDF (reference sequence). This CDR3 reads CATSRDLGEQYF. DNA for the CDR3: TGTGCCACCAGCAGAGATCTCGGCGAGCAGTACTTC.

The gene calls are TRBV7-2 and TRBJ2-7; 7 positions match TRBD1. Germline loops: CDR1 SGHTA, CDR2 FQGNSA. The V and J ends lost 5 bases and 2 bases, in that order; junction bases with no gene match: 6. This CDR3 has 14 amino acids. DNA for the CDR3: TGTGCCAGCAGCCCACAGGGGATTGCCTACGAGCAGTACTTC. It translates to CASSPQGIAYEQYF. The variable domain in full, with the rest retrieved from reference TRBV7-2 and TRBJ2-7, is GAGVSQSPSNKVTEKGKDVELRCDPISGHTALYWYRQSLGQGLEFLIYFQGNSAPDKSGLPSDRFSAERTGGSVSTLTIQRTQQEDSAVYLCASSPQGIAYEQYFGPGTRLTVT.

This clone has only one observation. V usage is TRBV28 and J usage is TRBJ2-4; D not certain. Germline V CDR1 and CDR2: MDHEN, SYDVKM. The CDR3 has 13 amino acids. The germline V and J ends were trimmed by 4 bases and 10 bases, with 14 bases remaining between them. The CDR3 nucleotides are TGTGCCAGCAGTTCCGCCCCCCAGTTAATTCAGTACTTC. It encodes CASSSAPQLIQYF. Filled out from reference TRBV28 and TRBJ2-4, the complete variable domain reads DVKVTQSSRYLVKRTGEKVFLECVQDMDHENMFWYRQDPGLGLRLIYFSYDVKMKEKGDIPEGYSVSREKKERFSLILESASTNQTSMYLCASSSAPQLIQYFGAGTRLSVL.

The rearrangement uses TRBV19 and TRBJ1-5; TRBD1 might be the D (6 bases). V was pared by 6 bases and J by 2 bases, with 17 bases between. The CDR3 totals 16 residues. The V gene's germline CDR1 is LNHDA and CDR2 SQIVND (reference sequence). The CDR3 reads CASRLIRKGGNQPQHF. The CDR3 DNA is TGTGCCAGTAGATTAATCCGGAAGGGGGGCAATCAGCCCCAGCATTTT.

This chain connects TRBV5-1 to TRBJ1-2, with D tentatively TRBD1 (5 bases). Germline loops: CDR1 SGHRS, CDR2 YFSETQ. Deletions cut 1 base from V and 5 bases from J, with 12 bases between. The CDR3 is made up of 14 amino acids. CDR3 residues: CASSLLPGRYGYTF. CDR3 in DNA: TGCGCCAGCAGCTTGCTGCCAGGGAGGTATGGCTACACCTTC.

This CDR3 reads CASSIAGGPAYTQYF. CDR3 DNA sequence: TGTGCCAGTAGTATAGCGGGAGGGCCGGCTTATACGCAGTATTTT. The chain combines TRBV19 with TRBJ2-3; 8 bases align to TRBD2. CDR1 is LNHDA and CDR2 is SQIVND in the germline V gene (reference sequence). V shed 1 base and J 7 bases; nucleotides not matched to a gene: 7. There are 15 residues in the CDR3.

This rearrangement joins TRBV30 to TRBJ1-1; D not certain. The V end lost 0 bases, the J end lost 5 bases, and 13 bases lay between the germline ends. The CDR3 is 14 amino acids. Germline assignment: CDR1 GTSNPN and CDR2 SVGIG (reference sequence). CDR3 sequence: CAWSVNGGGTEAFF. The CDR3 DNA reads as TGTGCCTGGAGTGTAAACGGAGGAGGGACTGAAGCTTTCTTT.

This chain connects TRBV5-4 to TRBJ2-3; D unclear. This CDR3 has 16 amino acids. Looked up from germline, CDR1 is SGHNT and CDR2 is YYREEE (reference sequence). Deletions cut 1 base from V and 0 bases from J, with 12 bases between. The DNA for the CDR3 is TGTGCCAGCAGCTTGTTGTTACTGTCTAGCACAGATACGCAGTATTTT. As protein: CASSLLLLSSTDTQYF. Looking up the rest from reference TRBV5-4 and TRBJ2-3 gives the full variable domain: ETGVTQSPTHLIKTRGQQVTLRCSSQSGHNTVSWYQQALGQGPQFIFQYYREEENGRGNFPPRFSGLQFPNYSSELNVNALELDDSALYLCASSLLLLSSTDTQYFGPGTRLTVL.

V usage is TRBV6-4 and J usage is TRBJ1-1; 8 nucleotides align to TRBD1. CDR1 is MRHNA and CDR2 is SNTAGT in the germline V gene. Unmatched junction bases numbered 7, after V lost 5 bases and J lost 5 bases. CDR3 length: 14 residues. CDR3 region: CASSMTGAGTEAFF. CDR3 nucleotides: TGTGCCAGCAGTATGACAGGGGCGGGTACTGAAGCTTTCTTT.

V is TRBV4-1 and J is TRBJ2-5; no reliable D call. This CDR3 has 15 amino acids. V was trimmed by 0 bases and J by 1 base, leaving 9 bases between them. Per germline, CDR1 MGHRA and CDR2 YSYEKL. The CDR3, as DNA: TGCGCCAGCAGCCAAGAATCACGGATCCAAGAGACCCAGTACTTC. It yields the protein CASSQESRIQETQYF.

The chain joins TRBV20-1 to TRBJ1-2; D call uncertain. Germline CDR1 DFQATT, CDR2 SNEGSKA (reference sequence). Trimming removed 2 bases from V and 3 bases from J, with 1 base in between. The CDR3 extends over 10 amino acids. The CDR3: CSARHYGYTF. In DNA form, the CDR3 reads TGCAGTGCTAGACACTATGGCTACACCTTC.

Notes on this clone: A read error may account for a junction end that differs from germline. The V call is TRBV4-1, the J call TRBJ2-5; no clear D gene. The CDR3 contains 11 residues. Germline V gene sequence: CDR1 MGHRA, CDR2 YSYEKL. Here the CDR3 DNA reads TGTGCCAGCAGCCTCCGGGAGACCCAGTACTTC. Translation: CASSLRETQYF.

The chain employs TRBV11-3 and TRBJ2-7, with a tentative D call TRBD1 (6 bases). Trimming took 1 base from V and 9 from J, leaving 19 bases between them. The CDR3 covers 15 residues. Germline V CDR1 and CDR2: SGHNT, YENEEA. The CDR3 sequence: CASSLGRQALRGQYF. Written as DNA, the CDR3 is TGTGCCAGCAGCTTAGGTCGACAGGCCCTCAGGGGGCAGTACTTC.

CDR3 region: CAIRSDRDGQPQHF. CDR3 nucleotide sequence: TGTGCCATCAGATCGGACAGGGATGGGCAGCCCCAGCATTTT. This chain uses TRBV10-3 with TRBJ1-5, with 8 nucleotides matching TRBD1. The CDR3 length is 14 residues. J gave up 7 bases and V 6 bases, and 8 bases lay outside the gene matches. The germline CDR1 and CDR2 sequences are ENHRY and SYGVKD.

The chain has TRBV5-1 and TRBJ2-3; D is unclear. This CDR3 has 16 amino acids. Trimming shortened V by 0 bases and J by 0 bases, and 11 bases separated the two germline ends. Germline lookup yields CDR1 SGHRS and CDR2 YFSETQ. CDR3 amino acids: CASSLDSVYSTDTQYF. Here the CDR3 DNA reads TGCGCCAGCAGCTTGGACAGCGTTTATAGCACAGATACGCAGTATTTT.

This chain joins TRBV4-2 and TRBJ1-2; no reliable D call. V shed 0 bases and J shed 3 bases, with 8 bases lying between them. Per the germline V gene, CDR1 is LGHNA and CDR2 is YNFKEQ. The CDR3 is 14 residues long. The CDR3 here is CASSQDALDYGYTF. The CDR3 DNA reads TGTGCCAGCAGCCAAGATGCACTGGACTATGGCTACACCTTC.

The chain employs TRBV4-1 and TRBJ1-2; 9 bases are a match to TRBD1. The junction had 13 bases not matched to a gene; V was cut back by 0 bases and J by 8 bases. Germline V gives CDR1 MGHRA, CDR2 YSYEKL. This CDR3 comprises 17 residues. Here the CDR3 DNA reads TGCGCCAGCAGCCAAGATCCCTCGGACAGGGGAGTAAACGGCTACACCTTC. It codes for CASSQDPSDRGVNGYTF.

This clone was detected a few times. The chain couples TRBV20-1 to TRBJ2-3, with D hard to call. The germline V gene has CDR1 DFQATT and CDR2 SNEGSKA (reference sequence). The CDR3 is made up of 11 amino acids. V was pared by 5 bases and J by 1 base, with 4 bases between. CDR3 in amino acids: CSAERTDTQYF. CDR3 DNA sequence: TGCAGTGCTGAGCGCACAGATACGCAGTATTTT.

The rearrangement joins TRBV19 to TRBJ2-1; 11 bases line up with TRBD2. J was trimmed by 0 bases and V by 6 bases; bases with no gene match: 10. Germline V gene sequence: CDR1 LNHDA, CDR2 SQIVND (reference sequence). The CDR3 is 18 amino acids. The CDR3 reads CASSLVGLAGHSYNEQFF. CDR3 sequence (DNA): TGTGCCAGTAGCCTAGTCGGACTAGCGGGTCACTCCTACAATGAGCAGTTCTTC.

The chain links TRBV18 to TRBJ2-1; D perhaps matches TRBD1 (6 bases). V gave up 2 bases and J gave up 10 bases, with 12 bases separating them. This CDR3 region has 13 residues. The germline V gene has CDR1 KGHSH and CDR2 LQKENI. The CDR3 spells CASSPSDRTEQFF. DNA of the CDR3: TGTGCCAGCTCACCATCGGACAGAACGGAGCAGTTCTTC.

The chain uses TRBV4-1 and TRBJ1-5; D is ambiguous. Trimming removed 0 bases at V and 0 bases at J, with 21 bases between. This CDR3 contains 20 residues. Germline CDR1 is MGHRA and CDR2 is YSYEKL. CDR3 protein: CASSQDHRVAPFDSNQPQHF. Written as DNA, the CDR3 is TGCGCCAGCAGCCAAGACCACCGTGTTGCCCCTTTCGATAGCAATCAGCCCCAGCATTTT.

The chain employs TRBV6-5 and TRBJ2-1; D unclear. Germline V CDR1 and CDR2: MNHEY, SVGAGI. This CDR3 contains 15 residues. Trimming stripped 0 bases from V and 4 bases from J, with 10 bases between. The CDR3 bases are TGTGCCAGCAGTTACTCGGTTGGCCGGTACAATGAGCAGTTCTTC. Protein: CASSYSVGRYNEQFF.

This clone was counted a single time. The V gene is TRBV11-2, the J gene TRBJ1-1, with D possibly matching TRBD1 (6 bases). Trimming took 5 bases from V and 5 from J, leaving 18 bases between them. Germline lookup yields CDR1 SGHAT and CDR2 FQNNGV. The CDR3 totals 15 residues. Written as DNA, the CDR3 is TGTGCCAGCAGCCTTCCGCGGGGGGCGAGAACTGAAGCTTTCTTT. It translates to CASSLPRGARTEAFF. The full variable domain, rest sourced from reference TRBV11-2 and TRBJ1-1, is EAGVAQSPRYKIIEKRQSVAFWCNPISGHATLYWYQQILGQGPKLLIQFQNNGVVDDSQLPKDRFSAERLKGVDSTLKIQPAKLEDSAVYLCASSLPRGARTEAFFGQGTRLTVV.

The chain carries TRBV7-8 and TRBJ2-7; 9 bases align to TRBD1. Germline assignment: CDR1 SGHVS and CDR2 FQNEAQ. J gave up 7 bases and V 1 base, and 5 bases lay outside the gene matches. This CDR3 spans 14 amino acids. The CDR3 DNA reads TGTGCCAGCAGCTTAGTGACAGGGGGGAGGGAGCAGTACTTC. The encoded protein is CASSLVTGGREQYF.

The V call is TRBV7-9, the J call TRBJ1-2; the D is unclear. Germline V lookup: CDR1 SEHNR, CDR2 FQNEAQ (reference sequence). Between the trimmed V and J ends, which lost 4 bases and 5 bases, there was a span of 14 bases. This CDR3 is 14 amino acids long. CDR3 coding DNA: TGTGCCAGCAGCTCTTTGGCCTCGACATATGGCTACACCTTC. It is translated as CASSSLASTYGYTF.

The chain has TRBV10-2 and TRBJ2-7; 9 bases align to TRBD1. The J segment lost 2 bases and the V segment lost 3 bases, leaving 2 bases of the junction unmatched. This CDR3 region has 14 residues. Germline CDR1 reads WSHSY; CDR2 reads SAAADI. The CDR3 here is CASSDRTGAYEQYF. DNA for the CDR3: TGCGCCAGCAGTGACCGGACAGGGGCCTACGAGCAGTACTTC.

The count of this clone is one. The chain couples TRBV4-1 to TRBJ1-3; D unclear. Germline assignment: CDR1 MGHRA and CDR2 YSYEKL. CDR3 size: 14 residues. The ends were cut back, 9 bases at V and 1 base at J, with 13 bases in the middle. The DNA of the CDR3 is TGCGCCAGTCGGGGAGAACGGTCTGGAAACACCATATATTTT. This encodes CASRGERSGNTIYF.

The chain links TRBV5-4 to TRBJ2-7; 7 positions agree with TRBD2. This CDR3 spans 15 amino acids. Germline V gives CDR1 SGHNT, CDR2 YYREEE (reference sequence). V lost 2 bases to trimming and J lost 2 bases; unmatched junction nucleotides: 7. CDR3 nucleotide sequence: TGTGCCAGCAGCTTCGGGGGAGGGTCTACCTACGAGCAGTACTTC. This translates into CASSFGGGSTYEQYF.

The chain employs TRBV4-1 and TRBJ2-2; TRBD2 aligns across 8 bases. This CDR3 is 17 amino acids long. Germline loops: CDR1 MGHRA, CDR2 YSYEKL. Germline trimming cut 4 bases from V and 0 bases from J; bases unmatched to any gene: 7. For the CDR3, the DNA is TGCGCCAGCAGCCGAAAGACTAGCGTCGCGAACACCGGGGAGCTGTTTTTT. Translation gives CASSRKTSVANTGELFF.